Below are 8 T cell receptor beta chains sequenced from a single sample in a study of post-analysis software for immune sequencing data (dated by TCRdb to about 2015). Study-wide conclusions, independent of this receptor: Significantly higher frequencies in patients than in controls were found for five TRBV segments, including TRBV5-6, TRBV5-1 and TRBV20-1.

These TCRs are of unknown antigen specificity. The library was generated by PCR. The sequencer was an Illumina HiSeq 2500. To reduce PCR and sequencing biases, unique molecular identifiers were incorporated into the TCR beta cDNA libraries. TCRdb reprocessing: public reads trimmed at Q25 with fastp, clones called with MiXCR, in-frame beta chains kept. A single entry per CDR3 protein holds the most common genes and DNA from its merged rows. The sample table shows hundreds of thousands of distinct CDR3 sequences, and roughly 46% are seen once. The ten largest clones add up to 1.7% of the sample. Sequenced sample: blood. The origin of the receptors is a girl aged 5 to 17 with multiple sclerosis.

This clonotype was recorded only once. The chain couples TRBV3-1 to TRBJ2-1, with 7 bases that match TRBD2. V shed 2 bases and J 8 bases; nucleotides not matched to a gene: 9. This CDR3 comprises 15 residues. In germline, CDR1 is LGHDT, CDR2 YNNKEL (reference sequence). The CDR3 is CASSQRSGVEDEQFF. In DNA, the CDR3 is TGTGCCAGCAGCCAACGGAGCGGGGTTGAGGATGAGCAGTTCTTC.

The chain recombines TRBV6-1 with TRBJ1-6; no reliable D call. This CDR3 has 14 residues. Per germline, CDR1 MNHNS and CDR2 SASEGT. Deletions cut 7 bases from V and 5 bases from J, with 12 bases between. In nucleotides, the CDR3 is TGTGCCAGCATGGTTGGGGTCGATAATTCACCCCTCCACTTT. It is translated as CASMVGVDNSPLHF.

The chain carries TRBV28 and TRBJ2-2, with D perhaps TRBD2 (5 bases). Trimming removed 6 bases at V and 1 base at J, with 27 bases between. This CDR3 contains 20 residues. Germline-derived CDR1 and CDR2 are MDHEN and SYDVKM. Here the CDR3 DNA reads TGTGCCAGCAGACTGAGCCCTGCCAGGCACAGCGGTAGGAACACCGGGGAGCTGTTTTTT. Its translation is CASRLSPARHSGRNTGELFF. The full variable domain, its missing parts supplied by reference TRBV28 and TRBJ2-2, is DVKVTQSSRYLVKRTGEKVFLECVQDMDHENMFWYRQDPGLGLRLIYFSYDVKMKEKGDIPEGYSVSREKKERFSLILESASTNQTSMYLCASRLSPARHSGRNTGELFFGEGSRLTVL.

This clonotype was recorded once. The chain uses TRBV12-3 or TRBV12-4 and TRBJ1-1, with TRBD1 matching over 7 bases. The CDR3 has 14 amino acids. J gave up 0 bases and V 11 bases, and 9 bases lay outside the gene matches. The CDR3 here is CAVRWTGVNTEAFF. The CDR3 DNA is TGTGCCGTACGATGGACAGGTGTGAACACTGAAGCTTTCTTT.

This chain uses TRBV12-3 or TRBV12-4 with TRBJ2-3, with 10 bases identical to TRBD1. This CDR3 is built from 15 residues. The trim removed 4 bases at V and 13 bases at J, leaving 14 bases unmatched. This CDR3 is CASSSTGGGTDAEYF. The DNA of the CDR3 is TGTGCCAGCAGTTCGACAGGGGGCGGAACAGATGCGGAGTATTTT.

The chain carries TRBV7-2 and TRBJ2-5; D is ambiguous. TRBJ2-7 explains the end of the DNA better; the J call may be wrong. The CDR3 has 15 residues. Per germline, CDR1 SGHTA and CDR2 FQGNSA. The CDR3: CASSLTADSAYEQYF. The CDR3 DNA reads TGTGCCAGCAGCTTAACGGCTGACTCGGCCTACGAGCAGTACTTC.

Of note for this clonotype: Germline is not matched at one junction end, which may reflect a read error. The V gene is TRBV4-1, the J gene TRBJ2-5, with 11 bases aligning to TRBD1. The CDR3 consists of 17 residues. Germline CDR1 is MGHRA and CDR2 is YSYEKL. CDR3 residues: CASSQGPGTGGQEAQYF. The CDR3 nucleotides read TGCGCCAGCAGCCAAGGCCCGGGGACAGGGGGGCAAGAGGCCCAGTACTTC.

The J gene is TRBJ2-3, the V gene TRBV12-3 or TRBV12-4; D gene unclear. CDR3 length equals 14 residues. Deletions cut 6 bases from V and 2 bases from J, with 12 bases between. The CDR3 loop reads CASSKDRVTDTQYF. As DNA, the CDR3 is TGTGCCAGCAGCAAAGACCGAGTCACAGATACGCAGTATTTT.